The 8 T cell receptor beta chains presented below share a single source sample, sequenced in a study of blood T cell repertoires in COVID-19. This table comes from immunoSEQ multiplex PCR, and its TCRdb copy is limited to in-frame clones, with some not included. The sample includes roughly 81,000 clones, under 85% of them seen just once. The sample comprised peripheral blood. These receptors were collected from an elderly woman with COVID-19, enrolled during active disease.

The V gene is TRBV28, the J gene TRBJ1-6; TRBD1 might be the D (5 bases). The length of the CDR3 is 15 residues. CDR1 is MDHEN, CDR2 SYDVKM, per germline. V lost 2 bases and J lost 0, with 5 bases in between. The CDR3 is CASSLQGSYNSPLHF. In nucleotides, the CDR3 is TGTGCCAGCAGTTTACAGGGCTCCTATAATTCACCCCTCCACTTT.

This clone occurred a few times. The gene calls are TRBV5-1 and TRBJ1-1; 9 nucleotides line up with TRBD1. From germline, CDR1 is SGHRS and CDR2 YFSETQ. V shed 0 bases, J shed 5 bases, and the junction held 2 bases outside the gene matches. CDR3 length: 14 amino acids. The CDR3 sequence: CASSLVGQGTEAFF. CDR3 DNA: TGCGCCAGCAGCTTGGTTGGACAGGGGACTGAAGCTTTCTTT.

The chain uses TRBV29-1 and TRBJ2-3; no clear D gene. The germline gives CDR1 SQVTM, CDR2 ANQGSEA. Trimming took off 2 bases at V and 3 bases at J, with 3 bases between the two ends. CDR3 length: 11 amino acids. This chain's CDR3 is CSVEQTDTQYF. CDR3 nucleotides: TGCAGCGTTGAACAGACAGATACGCAGTATTTT.

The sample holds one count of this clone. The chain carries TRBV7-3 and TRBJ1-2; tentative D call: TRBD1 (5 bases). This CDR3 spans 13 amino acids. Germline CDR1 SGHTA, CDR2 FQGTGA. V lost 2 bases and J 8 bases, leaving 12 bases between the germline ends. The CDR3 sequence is CASSLQGARGYTF. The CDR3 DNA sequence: TGTGCCAGCAGCTTACAAGGGGCGCGAGGCTACACCTTC. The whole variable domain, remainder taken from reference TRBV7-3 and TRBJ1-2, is GAGVSQTPSNKVTEKGKYVELRCDPISGHTALYWYRQSLGQGPEFLIYFQGTGAADDSGLPNDRFFAVRPEGSVSTLKIQRTERGDSAVYLCASSLQGARGYTFGSGTRLTVV.

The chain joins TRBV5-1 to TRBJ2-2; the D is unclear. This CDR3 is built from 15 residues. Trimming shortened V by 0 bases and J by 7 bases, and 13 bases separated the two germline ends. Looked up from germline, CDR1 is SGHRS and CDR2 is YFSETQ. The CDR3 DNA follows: TGCGCCAGCAGCTTGGATTCGAATCGAGACGGGGAGCTGTTTTTT. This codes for CASSLDSNRDGELFF. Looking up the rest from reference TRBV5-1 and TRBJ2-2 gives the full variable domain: KAGVTQTPRYLIKTRGQQVTLSCSPISGHRSVSWYQQTPGQGLQFLFEYFSETQRNKGNFPGRFSGRQFSNSRSEMNVSTLELGDSALYLCASSLDSNRDGELFFGEGSRLTVL.

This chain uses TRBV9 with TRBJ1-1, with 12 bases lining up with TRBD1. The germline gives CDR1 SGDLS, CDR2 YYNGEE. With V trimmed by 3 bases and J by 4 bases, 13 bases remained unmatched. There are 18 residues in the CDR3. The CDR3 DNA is TGTGCCAGCAGCGCCCGCCGGGACAGGGGGCTTGTAAGCACTGAAGCTTTCTTT. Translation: CASSARRDRGLVSTEAFF.

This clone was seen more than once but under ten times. The CDR3 loop reads CASSFAPRLAAPLHF. The CDR3, as DNA: TGTGCCAGCAGCTTCGCACCCCGGCTGGCGGCACCCCTCCACTTT. The V call is TRBV7-3, the J call TRBJ1-6; D not resolved. Germline V gene sequence: CDR1 SGHTA, CDR2 FQGTGA. This CDR3 spans 15 amino acids. V gave up 3 bases and J gave up 11 bases, with 17 bases separating them.

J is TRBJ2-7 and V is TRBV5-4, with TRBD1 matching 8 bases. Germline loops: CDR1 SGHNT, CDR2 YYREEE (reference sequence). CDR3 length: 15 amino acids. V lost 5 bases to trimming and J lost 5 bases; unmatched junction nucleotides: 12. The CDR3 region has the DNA TGTGCCAGCAGACATTCGGGACAGGCTTCCCACGAGCAGTACTTC. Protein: CASRHSGQASHEQYF.